This T cell receptor (beta chain) comes out of a study of CXCR3-negative and CXCR3-positive naive CD8 T cells. Study outcomes and limitations: Fresh PBMCs were used in most assays, and CXCR3 expression partially decreased after cryopreservation. Similar TRBV-TRBJ usage characterized naive CXCR3-negative and CXCR3-positive cells; memory cells differed. Naive cells positive for CXCR3 carried more hydrophobic TRB CDR3s than CXCR3-negative ones.

As to this clonotype: As yet, its antigen is unknown.

The CDR3 spans 17 residues. Germline loops: CDR1 LNHDA, CDR2 SQIVND (reference sequence). In preparing the TRB cDNA libraries, 5' RACE with UMI labels was used. From the 5' RACE reads, TCRdb lists one entry per CDR3 protein and no DNA. The sample totals 130,000 or so distinct CDR3 sequences; its top ten clones hold 0.29%. The clonotype originates from a human donor in good health. Some clones in this sample may be carry-over from other donors' samples. The material sequenced was naive CXCR3- CD8+ T cells from blood. Subset meaning: CD45RO-CCR7+CD27+CD95- naive CD8+ T cells lacking CXCR3 (TNR3-). The V and J genes are TRBV19 and TRBJ2-2; the D call from TCRdb, TRBD1, cannot be confirmed without DNA. CDR3 sequence: CASSIVGGQVPTGELFF.